This T cell receptor (beta chain) was documented in a study of blood T cell repertoires in COVID-19. The V and J ends lost 8 bases and 7 bases respectively, with 10 bases between them. The CDR3 loop spans 11 amino acids. The table came from immunoSEQ multiplex PCR; TCRdb's copy has only in-frame clones and leaves some out. The table records tens of thousands of clones, about four fifths of them present only once. The rearrangement joins TRBV12-3 or TRBV12-4 to TRBJ2-3; a weak D match, TRBD2 (7 bases). The sequencing sample was made of peripheral blood. The TCR was taken from a human donor in a cohort sampled during active COVID-19. The CDR3 reads CASGGAYTQYF. CDR3 DNA: TGTGCCAGCGGGGGGGCTTATACGCAGTATTTT.